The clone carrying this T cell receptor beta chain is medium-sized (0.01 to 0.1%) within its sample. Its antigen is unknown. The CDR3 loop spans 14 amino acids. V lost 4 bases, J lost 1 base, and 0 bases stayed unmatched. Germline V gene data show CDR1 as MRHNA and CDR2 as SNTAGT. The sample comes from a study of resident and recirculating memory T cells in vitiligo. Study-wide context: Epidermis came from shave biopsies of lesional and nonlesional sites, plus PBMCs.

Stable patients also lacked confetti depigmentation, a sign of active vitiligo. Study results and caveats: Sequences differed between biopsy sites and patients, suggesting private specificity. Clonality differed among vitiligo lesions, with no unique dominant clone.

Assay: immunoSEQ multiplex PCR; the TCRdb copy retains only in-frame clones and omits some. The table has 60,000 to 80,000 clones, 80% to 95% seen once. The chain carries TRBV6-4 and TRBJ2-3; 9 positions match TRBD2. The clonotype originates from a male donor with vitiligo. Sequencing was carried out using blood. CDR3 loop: CASSASGGTDTQYF. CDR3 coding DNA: TGTGCCAGCAGTGCTAGCGGGGGCACAGATACGCAGTATTTT.